This is a list of T cell receptor beta chains from one sample in a study of blood T cells in healthy people across ages. One entry per CDR3 protein results from TCRdb running MiXCR on the 5' RACE reads. The sample has hundreds of thousands of distinct CDR3 sequences, around 24% seen once. The same data also contributed to another study, on T cells of mothers and their children.

Sequencing was carried out using blood. These receptor sequences come from a boy between 10 and 17 years old in good health. Both conserved end residues are part of each CDR3. The order of the fields is V gene, D gene, J gene, clone size, CDR3 protein, CDR3 DNA. A D gene is named only where the DNA matches it firmly. Expanded clones are given a class, and other clones once, few, many or no size at all.

>TRBV7-2|TRBD1|TRBJ1-1|few
CASSIDRAEAFF
TGTGCCAGCAGCATTGACAGGGCTGAAGCTTTCTTT
>TRBV7-9|-|TRBJ2-2|few
CASSLEFGGLNTGELFF
TGTGCCAGCAGCTTAGAATTCGGGGGATTGAACACCGGGGAGCTGTTTTTT
>TRBV6-2/TRBV6-3|TRBD2|TRBJ2-1|many
CASSRGLARFNEQFF
TGTGCCAGCAGCCGCGGACTAGCGAGGTTCAATGAGCAGTTCTTC
>TRBV25-1|TRBD1|TRBJ2-5|-
CASGFGTAKETQYF
TGTGCCAGCGGCTTTGGGACAGCAAAAGAGACCCAGTACTTC
>TRBV12-3/TRBV12-4|-|TRBJ2-5|-
CASILSPWTGGETQYF
TGTGCCAGCATCCTATCCCCCTGGACAGGAGGGGAGACCCAGTACTTC
>TRBV2|TRBD2|TRBJ2-4|-
CAGSERVAGGSKNIQYF
TGTGCCGGCAGTGAACGGGTAGCGGGAGGATCCAAAAACATTCAGTACTTC
>TRBV28|-|TRBJ2-7|few
CASSSTAPRPYEQYF
TGTGCCAGCAGTTCGACAGCTCCGAGGCCTTACGAGCAGTACTTC
>TRBV4-1|-|TRBJ1-2|few
CASSQEEGVGYTF
TGCGCCAGCAGCCAAGAGGAAGGGGTTGGCTACACCTTC
>TRBV29-1|TRBD1|TRBJ2-7|few
CSVGGQGRHYEQYF
TGCAGCGTTGGGGGACAGGGACGCCACTACGAGCAGTACTTC
>TRBV29-1|TRBD2|TRBJ2-1|few
CSVVEGTSLRNEQFF
TGCAGCGTTGTCGAGGGGACTAGCTTGCGCAATGAGCAGTTCTTC
>TRBV6-1|TRBD1|TRBJ2-5|-
CASSEATGGEKTQYF
TGTGCCAGCAGTGAAGCGACAGGGGGCGAGAAGACCCAGTACTTC
>TRBV7-9|-|TRBJ1-4|-
CASRGGDEKLFF
TGTGCCAGTAGGGGGGGGGATGAAAAACTGTTTTTT
>TRBV12-3/TRBV12-4|TRBD2|TRBJ2-2|few
CASSFGGTNTGELFF
TGTGCCAGCAGTTTCGGGGGGACGAACACCGGGGAGCTGTTTTTT
>TRBV24-1|-|TRBJ2-7|-
CATSDGQISYEQYF
TGTGCCACCAGTGATGGACAGATCTCCTACGAGCAGTACTTC
>TRBV27|-|TRBJ1-2|-
CASSIGPDLNYGYTF
TGTGCCAGCAGCATTGGGCCCGATCTTAACTATGGCTACACCTTC
>TRBV29-1|TRBD1|TRBJ2-7|many
CSAVTGAYEQYF
TGCAGCGCTGTAACAGGGGCCTACGAGCAGTACTTC
>TRBV12-3/TRBV12-4|TRBD1|TRBJ2-7|many
CASSPGGTYEQYF
TGTGCCAGCAGTCCAGGGGGAACCTACGAGCAGTACTTC
>TRBV7-2|-|TRBJ2-3|few
CASRAGYSTDTQYF
TGTGCCAGCAGGGCCGGATACAGCACAGATACGCAGTATTTT
>TRBV12-3/TRBV12-4|TRBD1|TRBJ1-3|-
CASRGTGLHTIYF
TGTGCCAGCAGGGGGACAGGGTTGCACACCATATATTTT
>TRBV6-6|TRBD2|TRBJ2-1|many
CASSLVNSGRDEQFF
TGTGCCAGCAGTTTGGTTAATAGCGGGAGGGATGAGCAGTTCTTC
>TRBV20-1|TRBD2|TRBJ2-3|few
CSVPRTSGFTDTQYF
TGCAGTGTTCCAAGGACTAGCGGTTTCACAGATACGCAGTATTTT
>TRBV12-3/TRBV12-4|TRBD1|TRBJ1-2|few
CASSRTGGPYGYTF
TGTGCCAGCAGTAGGACAGGGGGCCCCTATGGCTACACCTTC
>TRBV7-2|-|TRBJ2-7|-
CASSLAPRGEYEQYF
TGTGCCAGCAGCTTAGCGCCACGGGGCGAGTACGAGCAGTACTTC
>TRBV29-1|-|TRBJ2-1|-
CSVGGRGPHADTDNEQFF
TGCAGCGTTGGAGGCAGGGGCCCTCATGCTGATACCGACAATGAGCAGTTCTTC
>TRBV21-1|-|TRBJ2-1|many
CASSKVRGHNEQFF
TGTGCCAGCAGCAAAGTGCGCGGGCACAATGAGCAGTTCTTC
>TRBV28|-|TRBJ1-4|-
CASSAARPNEKLFF
TGTGCCAGCAGTGCGGCGAGGCCTAATGAAAAACTGTTTTTT
>TRBV10-3|-|TRBJ2-2|few
CATCDRSTGELFF
TGTGCCACCTGCGACAGGAGCACCGGGGAGCTGTTTTTT
>TRBV12-3/TRBV12-4|-|TRBJ2-3|-
CASSFSSGADTQYF
TGTGCCAGCAGTTTCTCCTCAGGGGCAGATACGCAGTATTTT
>TRBV4-3|-|TRBJ2-7|-
CASSQVNGLGEQYF
TGCGCCAGCAGCCAAGTGAACGGCCTCGGGGAGCAGTACTTC
>TRBV29-1|-|TRBJ2-3|-
CSVDGVRTDTQYF
TGCAGCGTTGATGGGGTTCGAACAGATACGCAGTATTTT
>TRBV12-3/TRBV12-4|-|TRBJ1-4|few
CASSFDPSTNEKLFF
TGTGCCAGCAGTTTTGACCCCTCAACTAATGAAAAACTGTTTTTT
>TRBV5-6|TRBD2|TRBJ2-7|-
CASSPFGSGGYEQYF
TGTGCCAGCAGCCCTTTTGGTAGCGGGGGATACGAGCAGTACTTC
>TRBV2|-|TRBJ2-1|-
CASSEGVESYNEQFF
TGTGCCAGCAGTGAAGGGGTGGAATCCTACAATGAGCAGTTCTTC
>TRBV5-1|-|TRBJ2-1|-
CASSFYSGDEQFF
TGCGCCAGCAGCTTCTACAGCGGCGATGAGCAGTTCTTC
>TRBV20-1|TRBD2|TRBJ2-7|few
CSASDPAGVLGEQYF
TGCAGTGCTTCGGACCCAGCGGGAGTTTTGGGCGAGCAGTACTTC
>TRBV5-5|-|TRBJ2-5|few
CASSRSRDTQETQYF
TGTGCCAGCAGCCGCAGCCGGGACACGCAAGAGACCCAGTACTTC
>TRBV29-1|-|TRBJ1-4|-
CSVEETADEKLFF
TGCAGCGTTGAGGAGACAGCCGATGAAAAACTGTTTTTT
>TRBV29-1|TRBD2|TRBJ2-1|-
CSVEDTNGLAGSRNGQFF
TGCAGCGTTGAAGATACAAATGGACTAGCGGGATCCCGCAATGGGCAGTTCTTC
>TRBV4-3|-|TRBJ2-1|-
CASSQDHTGNYNEQFF
TGCGCCAGCAGCCAAGATCATACAGGAAACTACAATGAGCAGTTCTTC
>TRBV20-1|-|TRBJ2-1|-
CSARDPARSEQFF
TGCAGTGCTAGAGATCCGGCGCGGAGCGAGCAGTTCTTC
>TRBV12-3/TRBV12-4|-|TRBJ2-5|few
CASLSPSLAGGLETQYF
TGTGCCAGCCTCTCCCCATCACTAGCAGGAGGCCTAGAGACCCAGTACTTC
>TRBV28|-|TRBJ2-1|few
CASSSQIANYNEQFF
TGTGCCAGCAGTTCTCAGATAGCGAACTACAATGAGCAGTTCTTC
>TRBV12-3/TRBV12-4|TRBD2|TRBJ2-7|-
CASSLELADPSYEQYF
TGTGCCAGCAGTTTAGAACTAGCGGACCCCTCCTACGAGCAGTACTTC
>TRBV15|TRBD2|TRBJ2-7|few
CATSRAGGLNEQYF
TGTGCCACCAGCAGAGCGGGGGGTCTCAACGAGCAGTACTTC
>TRBV27|-|TRBJ1-5|-
CASSLSVSYQPQHF
TGTGCCAGCAGTTTATCGGTCTCGTATCAGCCCCAGCATTTT
>TRBV10-3|TRBD1|TRBJ2-7|few
CAISNTGTAIYEQYF
TGTGCCATCAGTAATACCGGGACAGCGATTTACGAGCAGTACTTC
>TRBV27|TRBD2|TRBJ2-5|-
CASSLSGAGGGQETQYF
TGTGCCAGCAGTTTATCGGGGGCGGGAGGGGGTCAAGAGACCCAGTACTTC
>TRBV9|-|TRBJ1-1|-
CASRRGLNTEAFF
TGTGCCAGCAGGAGAGGGTTGAACACTGAAGCTTTCTTT
>TRBV5-8|-|TRBJ2-7|-
CASIRSGAAYEQYF
TGTGCCAGCATCCGTTCGGGGGCGGCCTACGAGCAGTACTTC
>TRBV12-3/TRBV12-4|-|TRBJ2-5|few
CASSFYGRERQETQYF
TGTGCCAGCAGTTTTTATGGCAGGGAACGCCAAGAGACCCAGTACTTC
>TRBV7-9|TRBD1|TRBJ1-1|-
CASSTQTGVTEAFF
TGTGCCAGCAGCACCCAGACAGGGGTGACTGAAGCTTTCTTT
>TRBV5-1|TRBD1|TRBJ2-1|-
CASSFTGDTEQFF
TGCGCCAGCAGCTTTACAGGGGACACGGAGCAGTTCTTC
>TRBV12-3/TRBV12-4|TRBD1|TRBJ2-2|-
CASTTGGANTGELFF
TGTGCCAGCACTACAGGGGGCGCGAACACCGGGGAGCTGTTTTTT
>TRBV20-1|-|TRBJ1-1|-
CSATSRLNTEAFF
TGCAGTGCCACCTCCCGCTTAAACACTGAAGCTTTCTTT
>TRBV7-8|-|TRBJ1-2|-
CASSLGYLILGGSYGYTF
TGTGCCAGCAGCTTAGGGTACCTTATATTAGGAGGAAGCTATGGCTACACCTTC
>TRBV9|-|TRBJ2-5|few
CASNWLETQYF
TGTGCCAGCAACTGGTTGGAGACCCAGTACTTC
>TRBV28|-|TRBJ2-7|-
CASSSILTGYEQYF
TGTGCCAGCAGTTCAATTCTAACAGGCTACGAGCAGTACTTC
>TRBV7-9|TRBD1|TRBJ1-2|-
CASSLLVGGQNYGYTF
TGTGCCAGCAGCTTGCTGGTGGGGGGACAGAACTATGGCTACACCTTC